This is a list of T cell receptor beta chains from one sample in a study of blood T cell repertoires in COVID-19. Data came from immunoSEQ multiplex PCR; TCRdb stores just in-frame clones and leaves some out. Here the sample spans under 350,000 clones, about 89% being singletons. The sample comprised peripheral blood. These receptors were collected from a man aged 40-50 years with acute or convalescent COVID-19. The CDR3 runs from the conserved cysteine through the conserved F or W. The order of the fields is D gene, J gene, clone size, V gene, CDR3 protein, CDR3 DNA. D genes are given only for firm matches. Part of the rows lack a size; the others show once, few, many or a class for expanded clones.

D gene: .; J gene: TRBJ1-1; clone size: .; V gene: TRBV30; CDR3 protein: CAWKGPEAFF; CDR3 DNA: TGTGCCTGGAAGGGGCCTGAAGCTTTCTTT
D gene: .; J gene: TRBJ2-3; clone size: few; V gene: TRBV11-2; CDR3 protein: CASMTGPLTDTQYF; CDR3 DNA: TGTGCCAGCATGACAGGCCCTCTCACAGATACGCAGTATTTT
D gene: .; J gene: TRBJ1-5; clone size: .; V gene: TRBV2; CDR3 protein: CASTPRRGNQPQHF; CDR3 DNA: TGTGCCAGCACCCCCAGGCGGGGGAATCAGCCCCAGCATTTT
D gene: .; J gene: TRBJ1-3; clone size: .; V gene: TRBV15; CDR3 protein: CATSRDRAFSGNTIYF; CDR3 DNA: TGTGCCACCAGCAGAGATAGAGCGTTCTCTGGAAACACCATATATTTT
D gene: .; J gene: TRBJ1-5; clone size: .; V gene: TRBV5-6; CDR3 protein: CASSSFRQTLRSSNQPQHF; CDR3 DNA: TGTGCCAGCAGCTCCTTCCGACAGACTCTTCGGTCTAGCAATCAGCCCCAGCATTTT
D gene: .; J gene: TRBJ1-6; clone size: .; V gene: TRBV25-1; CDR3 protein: CASTARSNSPLHF; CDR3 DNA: TGTGCCAGCACCGCCAGATCAAATTCACCCCTCCACTTT
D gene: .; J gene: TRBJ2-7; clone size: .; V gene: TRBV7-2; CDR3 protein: CASSLMGGSVPYEQYF; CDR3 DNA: TGTGCCAGCAGCCTTATGGGGGGTTCAGTACCCTACGAGCAGTACTTC
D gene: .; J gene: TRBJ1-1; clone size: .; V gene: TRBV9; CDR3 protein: CASSASGQNTEAFF; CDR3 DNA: TGTGCCAGCAGCGCATCGGGACAGAACACTGAAGCTTTCTTT
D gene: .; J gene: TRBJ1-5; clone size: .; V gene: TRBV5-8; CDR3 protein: CASTWGGQPQHF; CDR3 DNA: TGTGCCAGCACTTGGGGAGGTCAGCCCCAGCATTTT
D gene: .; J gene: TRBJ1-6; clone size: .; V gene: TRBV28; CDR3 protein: CASHGQGNSPLHF; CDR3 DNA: TGTGCCAGCCATGGGCAGGGTAATTCACCCCTCCACTTT
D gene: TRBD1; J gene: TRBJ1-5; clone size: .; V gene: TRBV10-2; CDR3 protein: CASTPQGFNQPQHF; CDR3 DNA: TGCGCCAGCACCCCACAGGGGTTCAATCAGCCCCAGCATTTT
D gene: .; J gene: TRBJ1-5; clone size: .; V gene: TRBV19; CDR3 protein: CASSIGYSNQPQHF; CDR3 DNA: TGTGCCAGTAGTATCGGGTATAGCAATCAGCCCCAGCATTTT
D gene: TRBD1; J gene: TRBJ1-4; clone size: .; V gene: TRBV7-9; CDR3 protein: CASSSGQGGGEKLFF; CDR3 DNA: TGTGCCAGCAGCTCGGGACAGGGAGGAGGTGAAAAACTGTTTTTT
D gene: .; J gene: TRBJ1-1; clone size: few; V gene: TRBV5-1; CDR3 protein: CASSLQGQYTEAFF; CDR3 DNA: TGCGCCAGCAGCCTCCAGGGGCAATACACTGAAGCTTTCTTT
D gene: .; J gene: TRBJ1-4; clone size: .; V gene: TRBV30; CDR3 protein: CAWSVGGTSEKLFF; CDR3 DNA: TGTGCCTGGAGTGTGGGAGGTACGAGCGAAAAACTGTTTTTT
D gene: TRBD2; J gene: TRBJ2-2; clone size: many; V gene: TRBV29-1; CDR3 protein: CSASLAGVNTGELFF; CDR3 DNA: TGCAGCGCGTCTTTGGCGGGGGTAAACACCGGGGAGCTGTTTTTT
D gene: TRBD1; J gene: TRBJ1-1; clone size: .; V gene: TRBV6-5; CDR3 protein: CASSLDQGGGTEAFF; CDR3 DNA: TGTGCCAGCAGTCTTGACCAGGGGGGCGGCACTGAAGCTTTCTTT
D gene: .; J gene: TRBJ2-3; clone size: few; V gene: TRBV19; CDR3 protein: CASSIRQDTDTQYF; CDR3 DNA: TGTGCCAGTAGTATAAGACAGGACACAGATACGCAGTATTTT
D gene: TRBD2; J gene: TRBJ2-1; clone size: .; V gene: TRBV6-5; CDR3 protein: CATKLAGGRNEQFF; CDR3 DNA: TGTGCCACCAAACTAGCGGGGGGCCGCAATGAGCAGTTCTTC